These T cell receptor beta chains were read from a single sample in a study of T cells in Graves' hyperthyroidism and ophthalmopathy. Via MiXCR, TCRdb re-called the multiplex PCR reads, giving one row per CDR3 protein. The sample carries under 400,000 distinct CDR3 sequences, 25% recorded once. The sequenced material came from blood. These receptors all come from a man aged 50-59 years with Graves' hyperthyroidism. The CDR3 runs from the conserved cysteine through the conserved F or W. Each record gives: D gene, J gene, clone size, V gene, CDR3 length, CDR3 DNA, CDR3 protein. A D gene is named only where the DNA matches it firmly. Rows may omit the clone size; those that give it use once, few, many or a size class.

D: -; J: TRBJ1-1; size: -; V: TRBV29-1; length: 12; DNA: TGCAGCGTTGAACTGAGGGACACTGAAGCTTTCTTT; CDR3: CSVELRDTEAFF
D: -; J: TRBJ2-7; size: -; V: TRBV6-1; length: 11; DNA: TGTGCCAGCATAGGGGCCTACGAGCAGTACTTC; CDR3: CASIGAYEQYF
D: -; J: TRBJ2-1; size: -; V: TRBV6-4; length: 15; DNA: TGTGCCAGCAGTGAAGACGAGAGCTCCTACAATGAGCAGTTCTTC; CDR3: CASSEDESSYNEQFF
D: TRBD1; J: TRBJ2-1; size: -; V: TRBV7-9; length: 16; DNA: TGTGCCAGCAGCTCTCGACAGGGGGATCGGTACAATGAGCAGTTCTTC; CDR3: CASSSRQGDRYNEQFF
D: -; J: TRBJ1-1; size: -; V: TRBV12-3/TRBV12-4; length: 13; DNA: TGTGCCAGTTGGCGACGGTTGAACACTGAAGCTTTCTTT; CDR3: CASWRRLNTEAFF
D: -; J: TRBJ1-1; size: few; V: TRBV5-1; length: 14; DNA: TGCGCCAGCAGCTTGGATGGACAGAACACTGAAGCTTTCTTT; CDR3: CASSLDGQNTEAFF
D: -; J: TRBJ1-4; size: -; V: TRBV10-3; length: 13; DNA: TGTGCCATTAAGGACAGCCTCGAATCACAACTGTTTTTT; CDR3: CAIKDSLESQLFF
D: TRBD2; J: TRBJ2-3; size: many; V: TRBV6-2/TRBV6-3; length: 15; DNA: TGTGCCATCCGCTCAAGCGGGAGGTGGACAGATACGCAGTATTTT; CDR3: CAIRSSGRWTDTQYF
D: -; J: TRBJ2-7; size: few; V: TRBV7-3; length: 16; DNA: TGTGCCAGCAGCCATCCCAACAGGGAAGTAAGCTACGAGCAGTACTTC; CDR3: CASSHPNREVSYEQYF
D: -; J: TRBJ2-4; size: -; V: TRBV6-2/TRBV6-3; length: 14; DNA: TGTGCCAGCAGTTACTCTGGGGAGGAAAACATTCAGTACTTC; CDR3: CASSYSGEENIQYF
D: TRBD1; J: TRBJ2-1; size: few; V: TRBV6-2/TRBV6-3; length: 13; DNA: TGTGCCAGCAGAGAGCGGACAGGGGATGAGCAGTTCTTC; CDR3: CASRERTGDEQFF
D: TRBD1; J: TRBJ2-3; size: -; V: TRBV5-1; length: 15; DNA: TGCGCCGGCAGCTTACGGACAGGGTCTTCAGATACGCAGTATTTT; CDR3: CAGSLRTGSSDTQYF
D: -; J: TRBJ2-7; size: few; V: TRBV30; length: 14; DNA: TGTGCCTGGGGAGATGGGACAATCGAGGACGAGCAGTACTTC; CDR3: CAWGDGTIEDEQYF
D: -; J: TRBJ2-7; size: few; V: TRBV6-2/TRBV6-3; length: 14; DNA: TGTGCCAGCAGTTACCCCGACGGAACCTACGAGCAGTACTTC; CDR3: CASSYPDGTYEQYF
D: -; J: TRBJ1-2; size: -; V: TRBV20-1; length: 12; DNA: TGCAGTGCCCTGGCGGGGCACTATGGCTACACCTTC; CDR3: CSALAGHYGYTF
D: -; J: TRBJ2-1; size: few; V: TRBV10-3; length: 15; DNA: TGTGCCATCAGTGCGGGGGACAGCCCTAACAATGAGCAGTTCTTC; CDR3: CAISAGDSPNNEQFF
D: TRBD2; J: TRBJ2-2; size: few; V: TRBV6-6; length: 18; DNA: TGTGCCAGCAGTTACGGTCCGCTTGGGAGCGGGAGCGGCGGGGAGCTGTTTTTT; CDR3: CASSYGPLGSGSGGELFF
D: -; J: TRBJ2-1; size: many; V: TRBV28; length: 15; DNA: TGTGCCAGCAGTTTAGGCGGAAGGCGTTTGAATGAGCAGTTCTTC; CDR3: CASSLGGRRLNEQFF
D: TRBD2; J: TRBJ2-1; size: few; V: TRBV13; length: 16; DNA: TGTGCCAGCAGCTTAGGCCGGCTAGCGGGGTACAATGAGCAGTTCTTC; CDR3: CASSLGRLAGYNEQFF
D: -; J: TRBJ2-3; size: few; V: TRBV7-6; length: 15; DNA: TGTGCCAGCAGCTCAGAGACCGAGGGCACAGATACGCAGTATTTT; CDR3: CASSSETEGTDTQYF
D: TRBD1; J: TRBJ2-1; size: -; V: TRBV3-1; length: 14; DNA: TGTGCCAGCAGTAACGACAGGGGTTCCAATGAGCAGTTCTTC; CDR3: CASSNDRGSNEQFF
D: -; J: TRBJ2-1; size: many; V: TRBV12-3/TRBV12-4; length: 20; DNA: TGTGCCACACTCGTCCGCAGGGACCATCGGGGGAGCTATAAGAGGAATGAGCAGTTCTTC; CDR3: CATLVRRDHRGSYKRNEQFF
D: TRBD1; J: TRBJ1-2; size: -; V: TRBV6-1; length: 15; DNA: TGTGCCAGCAGAACCCAGACAGGGGGCGACTATGGCTACACCTTC; CDR3: CASRTQTGGDYGYTF
D: -; J: TRBJ2-7; size: -; V: TRBV5-1; length: 13; DNA: TGCGCCAGCTGGGACAACGAGAACTACGAGCAGTACTTC; CDR3: CASWDNENYEQYF
D: TRBD2; J: TRBJ2-7; size: -; V: TRBV12-3/TRBV12-4; length: 17; DNA: TGTGCCAGCAGCCCCACTAGCGGGAGGGCACCGGGGTACGAGCAGTACTTC; CDR3: CASSPTSGRAPGYEQYF
D: -; J: TRBJ2-2; size: -; V: TRBV6-1; length: 14; DNA: TGTGCCAGCTCAACGGGCAGGAGCACCGGGGAGCTGTTTTTT; CDR3: CASSTGRSTGELFF
D: TRBD1; J: TRBJ1-2; size: -; V: TRBV29-1; length: 15; DNA: TGCAGCGTTGAGGGGGACAGGGTAACTAACTATGGCTACACCTTC; CDR3: CSVEGDRVTNYGYTF
D: TRBD1; J: TRBJ2-3; size: few; V: TRBV5-5; length: 16; DNA: TGTGCCAGCAGCTTGGTTGGGACAGGGATCGTAGATACGCAGTATTTT; CDR3: CASSLVGTGIVDTQYF
D: TRBD1; J: TRBJ2-1; size: few; V: TRBV2; length: 14; DNA: TGTGCCAGCAGGGACAGGGGCACCTACAATGAGCAGTTCTTC; CDR3: CASRDRGTYNEQFF
D: -; J: TRBJ1-3; size: few; V: TRBV27; length: 15; DNA: TGTGCCAGCAGTCCCTACGAAGGCTCTGGAAACACCATATATTTT; CDR3: CASSPYEGSGNTIYF
D: TRBD1; J: TRBJ2-3; size: few; V: TRBV7-9; length: 15; DNA: TGTGCCAGCAGCCGCCCGGGACAGGGCACAGATACGCAGTATTTT; CDR3: CASSRPGQGTDTQYF
D: -; J: TRBJ2-1; size: few; V: TRBV7-8; length: 14; DNA: TGTGCCAGCAACCTCGGGCTTATGGGGAATGAGCAGTTCTTC; CDR3: CASNLGLMGNEQFF
D: TRBD2; J: TRBJ2-5; size: -; V: TRBV9; length: 16; DNA: TGTGCCAGCAGCGTAGGTGTGCTAGCGGGAGAAGAGACCCAGTACTTC; CDR3: CASSVGVLAGEETQYF
D: -; J: TRBJ2-1; size: many; V: TRBV5-1; length: 15; DNA: TGCGCCAGCAGCTTGGGAGGGGGAACGGGCAATGAGCAGTTCTTC; CDR3: CASSLGGGTGNEQFF
D: TRBD2; J: TRBJ2-1; size: -; V: TRBV7-6; length: 18; DNA: TGTGCCAGCAGCTTAGAAGCGGGACCTACCATTATAAACAATGAGCAGTTCTTC; CDR3: CASSLEAGPTIINNEQFF
D: -; J: TRBJ1-5; size: few; V: TRBV27; length: 13; DNA: TGTGCCAGCAGTTTAAACTTCTATCAGCCCCAGCATTTT; CDR3: CASSLNFYQPQHF
D: -; J: TRBJ2-3; size: many; V: TRBV3-1; length: 14; DNA: TGTGCCAGCAGCCAAGATTTAGGTTTAGGCGCGCAGTATTTT; CDR3: CASSQDLGLGAQYF
D: -; J: TRBJ2-7; size: few; V: TRBV12-3/TRBV12-4; length: 15; DNA: TGTGCCAGCAGTTCTCCCGGGACTGCCTCCTACGAGCAGTACTTC; CDR3: CASSSPGTASYEQYF
D: -; J: TRBJ1-1; size: -; V: TRBV18; length: 14; DNA: TGTGCCAGCTCACTTAATGCAGGGGCGTACGAAGCTTTCTTT; CDR3: CASSLNAGAYEAFF
D: TRBD1; J: TRBJ1-2; size: -; V: TRBV28; length: 12; DNA: TGTGCCAGCAGGGAGGACAGGGGTGGCTACACCTTC; CDR3: CASREDRGGYTF
D: -; J: TRBJ2-5; size: few; V: TRBV12-3/TRBV12-4; length: 14; DNA: TGTGCCAGCAGTTTCAAAGGGGGTGGGGAGACCCAGTACTTC; CDR3: CASSFKGGGETQYF
D: -; J: TRBJ2-5; size: few; V: TRBV24-1; length: 15; DNA: TGTGCCACCAGTGATTTAAGAGAACCGCAAGAGACCCAGTACTTC; CDR3: CATSDLREPQETQYF
D: -; J: TRBJ2-7; size: few; V: TRBV20-1; length: 14; DNA: TGCAGTGCTAGAGAGAGGGGTTCCGGATACGAGCAGTACTTC; CDR3: CSARERGSGYEQYF
D: -; J: TRBJ1-1; size: many; V: TRBV18; length: 13; DNA: TGTGCCAGCTCACCAAACGCGGGCACTGAAGCTTTCTTT; CDR3: CASSPNAGTEAFF
D: TRBD1; J: TRBJ1-1; size: many; V: TRBV11-2; length: 15; DNA: TGTGCCAGCAGCTTCTGGACAGGGCGCGAAATTCGAGCTTTCTTT; CDR3: CASSFWTGREIRAFF
D: -; J: TRBJ2-7; size: few; V: TRBV27; length: 13; DNA: TGTGCCAGCAGTTCTAACCAATACTACGAGCAGTACTTC; CDR3: CASSSNQYYEQYF
D: TRBD1; J: TRBJ2-7; size: few; V: TRBV10-3; length: 15; DNA: TGTGCCATCAGTGAAGGTCAGGGGGTCCCCTACGAGCAGTACTTC; CDR3: CAISEGQGVPYEQYF
D: -; J: TRBJ2-3; size: -; V: TRBV12-3/TRBV12-4; length: 14; DNA: TGTGCCAGCATTGAAGGCGGGTTCACAGATACGCAGTATTTT; CDR3: CASIEGGFTDTQYF